A selection of T cell receptor beta chains follows, all from one sample in a study of T cell responses to AZD1222 COVID-19 vaccine. This table comes from immunoSEQ multiplex PCR, and its TCRdb copy is limited to in-frame clones, with some not included. In the table there are more than 150,000 clones, 94% of which are singletons. Sequences were derived from peripheral blood, sampled 28 days after the second AZD1222 dose. The receptors shown here come from an adult who received the AZD1222 COVID-19 vaccine. Both conserved end residues are part of each CDR3. The D gene is left open where the match is weak. Rows give clone size only sometimes, using once, few, many, or a class for an expanded clone.

>few|-|TRBJ1-5|TRBV30
TGTGCCTGGAGTGTACCCGGACCCCTCGGCGATCAGCCCCAGCATTTT
CAWSVPGPLGDQPQHF
>-|-|TRBJ1-5|TRBV19
TGTGCCAGTAGTATGAGAGGGGGGAATGATCAGCCCCAGCATTTT
CASSMRGGNDQPQHF
>-|-|TRBJ2-7|TRBV28
TGTGCCAGCAGCCTGGGGTGGAAGCGGAAGCCTTTCTACGAGCAGTACTTC
CASSLGWKRKPFYEQYF
>-|-|TRBJ2-7|TRBV27
TGTGCCAGCAGTTTGAGTGCACCCTACGAGCAGTACTTC
CASSLSAPYEQYF
>-|-|TRBJ1-2|TRBV19
TGTGCCAGTAGTAGTACGAGCGGCTACACCTTC
CASSSTSGYTF
>-|-|TRBJ2-7|TRBV5-8
TGTGCCAGCAGCTTCTTTTCAAGGACCCCAGTTTTCGAGCAGTACTTC
CASSFFSRTPVFEQYF
>-|-|TRBJ2-2|TRBV7-8
TGTGCCAGCAGCCCCAGGTCAGGTTTGAACACCGGGGAGCTGTTTTTT
CASSPRSGLNTGELFF
>-|TRBD2|TRBJ2-1|TRBV11-2
TGTGCCAGCCGTCGTCCGGGACTAGCGGGGGGGCTAAATGAGCAGTTCTTC
CASRRPGLAGGLNEQFF
>-|-|TRBJ2-1|TRBV9
TGTGCCAGCAGCGTAGAGAGTTCCCCCGGCAATGAGCAGTTCTTC
CASSVESSPGNEQFF
>few|-|TRBJ2-6|TRBV30
TGTGCCTGGGGGATAGGGGGATCCGCCTCTGGGGCCAACGTCCTGACTTTC
CAWGIGGSASGANVLTF
>few|TRBD1|TRBJ1-3|TRBV7-9
TGTGCCAGCAGCCTTGGACAGGGGGAAGGAAACACCATATATTTT
CASSLGQGEGNTIYF
>once|-|TRBJ1-6|TRBV14
TGTGCCAGCAGCCTCGGCCGCCCCAATTCACCCCTCCACTTT
CASSLGRPNSPLHF
>-|TRBD1|TRBJ1-1|TRBV9
TGTGCCAGCAGCGGAACCGGACAGGATGGCACTGAAGCTTTCTTT
CASSGTGQDGTEAFF
>-|-|TRBJ1-5|TRBV6-5
TGTGCCAGCAGTTACGGGCAGGGAGGCAATCAGCCCCAGCATTTT
CASSYGQGGNQPQHF
>once|TRBD1|TRBJ2-7|TRBV6-5
TGTGCCAGCAGTTACGGAGCAGGGGGATACGAGCAGTACTTC
CASSYGAGGYEQYF
>-|-|TRBJ1-3|TRBV9
TGTGCCAGCAGCGTAGGCAGGGCTGGAAACACCATATATTTT
CASSVGRAGNTIYF
>once|TRBD1|TRBJ1-5|TRBV2
TGTGCCAGCACCCGGGACAGGGGAAGCAATCAGCCCCAGCATTTT
CASTRDRGSNQPQHF
>-|-|TRBJ2-5|TRBV24-1
TGTGCCACCAGTGATTTGCCCCGTGGGGTATCAGAAGAGACCCAGTACTTC
CATSDLPRGVSEETQYF
>-|-|TRBJ1-5|TRBV2
TGTGCCAGCAAGGACAGAGGTGGCAATCAGCCCCAGCATTTT
CASKDRGGNQPQHF
>-|-|TRBJ1-6|TRBV28
TGTGCCAGCAGTTTATCTGGGGCAACCCTCCACTTT
CASSLSGATLHF
>-|-|TRBJ2-1|TRBV11-3
TGTGCCAGCAGCTTAGGGCAGCCCAATGAGCAGTTCTTC
CASSLGQPNEQFF
>once|TRBD1|TRBJ1-5|TRBV19
TGTGCCAGTAGTGTAACAGGGGAAGGCCAGCCCCAGCATTTT
CASSVTGEGQPQHF
>-|TRBD2|TRBJ2-1|TRBV9
TGTGCCAGCAGCGTAGGGCAAGCGGGGGGGTTCTACAATGAGCAGTTCTTC
CASSVGQAGGFYNEQFF
>-|TRBD2|TRBJ2-1|TRBV7-9
TGTGCCAGCACCACCCCGCGGCTAGCGGGAAGTGAGCAGTTCTTC
CASTTPRLAGSEQFF
>-|-|TRBJ1-3|TRBV30
TGTGCCTGGAGCCCGGGACGACCTAATACCATATATTTT
CAWSPGRPNTIYF
>once|-|TRBJ2-1|TRBV11-3
TGTGCCAGCAGCTTAGATCAGGTGGGAGCTGAGCAGTTCTTC
CASSLDQVGAEQFF
>few|-|TRBJ2-2|TRBV7-9
TGTGCCAGCAGCTCATCCTTTGGGAGGACCGGGGAGCTGTTTTTT
CASSSSFGRTGELFF
>-|-|TRBJ1-1|TRBV29-1
TGCAGCGTTGACAGGGGCCTCGTGACCCCTGAAGCTTTCTTT
CSVDRGLVTPEAFF
>once|TRBD1|TRBJ1-1|TRBV24-1
TGTGCCACCAGTGACCCCCGGGACAGGTCTGGTGAAGCTTTCTTT
CATSDPRDRSGEAFF
>-|-|TRBJ1-1|TRBV19
TGTGCCAGTAGTATAAGGCGGGAGAGTGGGGCTTTCTTT
CASSIRRESGAFF
>-|-|TRBJ1-5|TRBV19
TGTGCCAGTAGTATGCCAGGCGGGTATCAGCCCCAGCATTTT
CASSMPGGYQPQHF
>-|-|TRBJ1-2|TRBV19
TGTGCCAGTAGTATTTTAATTGGACGGAACTATGGCTACACCTTC
CASSILIGRNYGYTF
>once|-|TRBJ2-7|TRBV3-1/TRBV3-2
TGTGCCAGCAGCCAGGGGGTCCCCTACGAGCAGTACTTC
CASSQGVPYEQYF
>-|-|TRBJ2-7|TRBV3-1/TRBV3-2
TGTGCCAGCAGCCAAGAAACTTATCTCCTCTACGAGCAGTACTTC
CASSQETYLLYEQYF
>-|TRBD1|TRBJ2-3|TRBV7-3
TGTGCCAGCAGCTTTATACCAGGGGGCGCAGATACGCAGTATTTT
CASSFIPGGADTQYF
>-|TRBD1|TRBJ2-7|TRBV19
TGTGCCAGTATGGGACAGGCCTACGAGCAGTACTTC
CASMGQAYEQYF
>once|-|TRBJ2-1|TRBV19
TGTGCCAGTAGTATGTCGGCCAGCGGGTTTGGGAATGAGCAGTTCTTC
CASSMSASGFGNEQFF
>-|-|TRBJ2-7|TRBV5-4
TGTGCCAGCAGCGGCCTGGGGAGCCACGAGCAGTACTTC
CASSGLGSHEQYF
>-|-|TRBJ2-3|TRBV6-2/TRBV6-3
TGTGCCAGCAGTTTCCGGGAGACGGTCACAGATACGCAGTATTTT
CASSFRETVTDTQYF
>-|-|TRBJ1-2|TRBV11-3
TGTGCCAGCAGCCCAAGCCCGGGGGGCCACTATGGCTACACCTTC
CASSPSPGGHYGYTF
>once|-|TRBJ1-3|TRBV28
TGTGCCAGCAGTCTTATGGGTCTTGGAAACACCATATATTTT
CASSLMGLGNTIYF
>-|-|TRBJ1-3|TRBV28
TGTGCCAGCAGTTCCCCAGGGATCGGAAACACCATATATTTT
CASSSPGIGNTIYF
>-|TRBD2|TRBJ2-1|TRBV19
TGTGCCGTAGCGGGAGGTACCTACAATGAGCAGTTCTTC
CAVAGGTYNEQFF
>-|-|TRBJ2-2|TRBV3-1/TRBV3-2
TGTGCCAGCAAAATGATGGAACCAACCGGGGAGCTGTTTTTT
CASKMMEPTGELFF
>-|TRBD1|TRBJ1-4|TRBV7-9
TGTGCCAGCAACAGGAGACAGGGTTCTAATGAAAAACTGTTTTTT
CASNRRQGSNEKLFF
>-|TRBD1|TRBJ1-5|TRBV19
TGTGCCAGTACTGACAGGGGGGGGAATCAGCCCCAGCATTTT
CASTDRGGNQPQHF
>-|-|TRBJ2-1|TRBV20-1
TGCAGTGCTAGTCGTAATGAGCAGTTCTTC
CSASRNEQFF
>-|-|TRBJ2-5|TRBV19
TGTGCCAGTAGTATGTCGGGGCAGGGGCAAGAGACCCAGTACTTC
CASSMSGQGQETQYF
>-|TRBD1|TRBJ1-6|TRBV28
TGTGCCAGCAAGACAGGGCTTCACTCACCCCTCCACTTT
CASKTGLHSPLHF
>-|TRBD1|TRBJ1-4|TRBV28
TGTGCCAGCGCCCGGGGTGGGACAGCTAATGAAAAACTGTTTTTT
CASARGGTANEKLFF
>-|TRBD2|TRBJ2-7|TRBV28
TGTGCCAGCAGTTCAACTAGCGGTTCCTACGAGCAGTACTTC
CASSSTSGSYEQYF
>-|-|TRBJ2-6|TRBV3-1/TRBV3-2
TGTGCCAGCAGCCCAAGAGCTTCTGGGGCCAACGTCCTGACTTTC
CASSPRASGANVLTF
>-|-|TRBJ1-5|TRBV27
TGTGCCAGCAGTCCCCGGGGAAATCAGCCCCAGCATTTT
CASSPRGNQPQHF
>once|-|TRBJ1-2|TRBV12-3/TRBV12-4
TGTGCCAGCAGGGGGTTGTTGAGCTATGGCTACACCTTC
CASRGLLSYGYTF
>once|-|TRBJ2-7|TRBV27
TGTGCCAGCAGTTTTGCAGGGAGCTCCTACGAGCAGTACTTC
CASSFAGSSYEQYF
>-|-|TRBJ1-1|TRBV7-9
TGTGCCAGCAGCCTGAATCTCGGGGTTAATACTGAAGCTTTCTTT
CASSLNLGVNTEAFF
>-|-|TRBJ2-2|TRBV6-5
TGTGCCAGCGGAACCGGGACGCCGAACACCGGGGAGCTGTTTTTT
CASGTGTPNTGELFF